A single T cell receptor beta chain is shown here with its context. Its antigen is unknown. The sample holds no much larger clone one base away, and base qualities are not on file. The library was produced with multiplex PCR. The sample was run on an Illumina HiSeq 4000. CDR3 regions were amplified by Arm-PCR with iRepertoire HTBI primers to construct TCR beta libraries. Before sequencing, the PCR products underwent gel purification. Per the authors' processing: Gene usage analysis of CDR3 amino acid clonotypes relied on the 55 to 80 TRBV and about 13 TRBJ segments identified across samples. Filtered high-quality paired reads were merged into contigs using COPE and FqMerger. BLAST was used to align contigs to IMGT TRBV, TRBD and TRBJ reference genes, with CDR3 defined following IMGT. Clonotypes above 0.1% frequency were classified as highly expanded clones. Shannon entropy was used to measure repertoire diversity, and the Gini coefficient was used to measure V-J evenness. A clonotype was considered public if more than one individual shared it. Through fastp at Q25 and MiXCR, TCRdb rebuilt clones from the public reads, retaining in-frame beta chains. Each entry is one CDR3 protein sequence, shown with its most common DNA and genes. TCRdb's processing, not the study's, gives the V and J calls here. In this sample the table shows 300,000 to 350,000 distinct CDR3 sequences, about 18% of which occur a single time. The top ten clones comprise over 25% of the sample.

This sample's time point label indicates: persistent/refractory GD, antithyroid drugs over 5 years with positive TRAb. For both TCR sequencing and RNA sequencing, RNA was extracted from PBMCs in TRIzol. The diagnosis of Graves' disease followed American Thyroid Association guidelines. Recruitment of patients was carried out at an endocrinology department in Xi'an, China. Each patient gave approximately 8.8 milliliters of peripheral blood, collected in an EDTA anticoagulant tube. Ficoll Paque Plus density gradient separation was used to isolate PBMCs, and no further T cell sorting was performed. An Agilent 2100 Bioanalyzer and agarose gel were used to check RNA quality, and a NanoDrop 2000 was used to measure RNA concentration. The record originates from a study of regulatory T cells in long-lasting Graves disease (dated by TCRdb to the early 2020s). In terms of the full investigation: To count as having persistent Graves' disease, a patient had to have received antithyroid drug treatment for over 5 years with TSH receptor autoantibodies remaining persistently positive. Persistent Graves' disease patients were compared with newly diagnosed Graves' disease patients by peripheral blood TCR sequencing and RNA sequencing. The study took place in China and was registered as a clinical trial. A total of approximately 35 samples were covered by TCR sequencing, comprising approximately 13 persistent and around 20 newly diagnosed Graves' disease patients. On average, persistent Graves' disease patients in the clinical cohort had been on antithyroid drugs for around ten years. Overall study results and their limits: Sequencing and analysis were restricted to the TCR beta chain. The study examined only peripheral blood because the primary lesion, thyroid tissue, could not be accessed. A larger number of public clonotypes was shared among persistent patients (more than 2,500) than among newly diagnosed patients (around 870). Compared with newly diagnosed patients, patients with persistent Graves' disease had lower TCR Shannon entropy and fewer highly expanded clones, which suggests clonal expansion. Preferential use of TRBV28, TRBJ1-2 and TRBJ2-5 was observed in persistent disease, whereas TRBV20-1 and TRBJ2-1 were favored in newly diagnosed disease. The authors acknowledged the small sample size as a limitation that may reduce accuracy.

The CDR3 starts with the cysteine, ends with the phenylalanine, and has 16 residues. The kept DNA is CDR3 alone, 48 bases in frame from the first base. From a lookup of the germline V gene (reference sequence), CDR1 and CDR2 are LNHDA and SQIVND. Ends trimmed: V by 6 bases, J by 7 bases; bases unmatched to a gene: 9. This sequence was found in a female donor with Graves disease. The material sequenced was peripheral blood mononuclear cells (PBMCs), taken when the disease was refractory, from a patient treated with antithyroid drugs. The sequence links TRBV19 to TRBJ2-2; TRBD1 lines up with 12 middle nucleotides. The sequenced DNA: TGTGCCAGTAGAATTGCGGGACAGGGGGCCAACGGGGAGCTGTTTTTT. Protein translation: CASRIAGQGANGELFF. Reference TRBV19 and TRBJ2-2 proteins supply the regions before and after the CDR3; the full variable domain is: DGGITQSPKYLFRKEGQNVTLSCEQNLNHDAMYWYRQDPGQGLRLIYYSQIVNDFQKGDIAEGYSVSREKKESFPLTVTSAQKNPTAFYLCASRIAGQGANGELFFGEGSRLTVL.